This TCR beta chain is drawn from a study of shared clonotypes between healthy human individuals. V lost 1 base to trimming and J lost 0 bases, with 10 bases between them. The CDR3 extends over 15 amino acids. The germline V gene encodes CDR1 SEHNR and CDR2 FQNEAQ (reference sequence). Generated by immunoSEQ multiplex PCR, the TCRdb table keeps only in-frame clones and is missing some. The sample includes around 1,100,000 clones, around 77% of them seen just once. CD4+ cell separation produced CD45RA+ naive and CD45RA-negative memory subsets. The chain is built from TRBV7-9 and TRBJ2-7; D uncertain. The sequencing sample was made of memory CD4+ T cells from PBMCs. Subset defined: CD45RA-negative fraction. The TCR comes from a man younger than 30 in good health. Some clones in this sample may be carry-over from other donors' samples. The CDR3 is CASSLGEGSSYEQYF. CDR3 coding DNA: TGTGCCAGCAGCTTAGGTGAAGGCAGCTCCTACGAGCAGTACTTC.